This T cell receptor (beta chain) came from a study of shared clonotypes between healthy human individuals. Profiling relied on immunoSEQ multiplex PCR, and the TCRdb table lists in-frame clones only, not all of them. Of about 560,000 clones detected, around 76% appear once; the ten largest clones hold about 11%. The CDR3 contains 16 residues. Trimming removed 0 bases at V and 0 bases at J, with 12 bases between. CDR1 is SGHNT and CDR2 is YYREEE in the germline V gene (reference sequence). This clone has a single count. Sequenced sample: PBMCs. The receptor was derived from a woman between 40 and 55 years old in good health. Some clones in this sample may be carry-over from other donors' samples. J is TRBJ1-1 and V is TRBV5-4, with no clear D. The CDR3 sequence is CASSLGRGGMNTEAFF. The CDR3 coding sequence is TGTGCCAGCAGCTTGGGTCGGGGAGGTATGAACACTGAAGCTTTCTTT.